This paragraph covers one T cell receptor (beta chain) sequence. The V segment lost 5 bases and the J segment 5 bases; nucleotides outside the gene matches: 7. Germline CDR1 MNHEY, CDR2 SMNVEV (reference sequence). The CDR3 sequence is 14 residues long. The sample comes from a study of cytomegalovirus exposure and HLA in healthy donors. The PCR made use of 60 Vbeta and 13 Jbeta primers. Clones were read by immunoSEQ multiplex PCR, and TCRdb kept only the in-frame ones, dropping some. The table has about 160,000 clones, 85% seen once; the top ten hold around 2.1%. V is TRBV27 and J is TRBJ2-5, with 8 bases matching TRBD2. This sequence was found in a man aged 18 to 29 in good health and CMV-seropositive. Sequenced sample: PBMCs. This CDR3 is CASSPRGGRETQYF. CDR3 sequence (DNA): TGTGCCAGCAGTCCCCGGGGGGGACGCGAGACCCAGTACTTC.